Following are 10 T cell receptor beta chains from one sample sequenced in a study of T cells expressing NK-cell markers. For each CDR3 protein, TCRdb gives one entry from its re-call of the 5' RACE reads, without DNA. Its table records roughly 390,000 distinct CDR3 sequences. Sequencing was carried out using blood T cells: a sorted CD56 or NKG2C T cell subset, CD4+ or CD8+ T cells, or bulk PBMC T cells (not recorded which). Receptors originate from a woman aged 50 to 60 in good health.

The rearrangement joins TRBV18 to TRBJ2-7; TCRdb returns TRBD1, unconfirmable since there is no DNA. CDR1 and CDR2 (germline): KGHSH, LQKENI. This CDR3 region has 14 residues. CDR3: CASSPRQVAYEQYF.

The rearrangement links TRBV27 to TRBJ2-1; checking the TCRdb D call of TRBD1 is not possible without DNA. There are 16 residues in the CDR3. Germline CDR1 reads MNHEY; CDR2 reads SMNVEV (reference sequence). The CDR3 sequence: CASSLSLGTQRTEQFF.

J is TRBJ2-1 and V is TRBV6-1. Germline V gene lookup returns CDR1 MNHNS and CDR2 SASEGT. The CDR3 extends over 15 amino acids. The CDR3 is CASSLPVSSYNEQFF.

The genes are TRBV20-1 and TRBJ2-2; without DNA, the TCRdb call of TRBD1 cannot be checked. Per germline, CDR1 DFQATT and CDR2 SNEGSKA (reference sequence). The CDR3 consists of 18 residues. The CDR3 loop is CSARPSRGAGSNTGELFF.

The chain recombines TRBV11-3 with TRBJ2-1. Germline V CDR1 and CDR2: SGHNT, YENEEA. The CDR3 has 12 residues. CDR3 sequence: CASRGVNDEQFF.

This chain uses TRBV5-6 with TRBJ2-5; the D call of TRBD1 rests on TCRdb alone, since no DNA is present to check it. The CDR3 is made up of 15 amino acids. Per the germline V gene, CDR1 is SGHDT and CDR2 is YYEEEE. The CDR3 loop reads CASFPQRGPGVTQYF.

J is TRBJ2-1 and V is TRBV20-1. The CDR3 runs to 13 residues. Germline lookup yields CDR1 DFQATT and CDR2 SNEGSKA (reference sequence). The CDR3 spells CSVVGFSFNEQFF.

V gene TRBV5-1 combines with J gene TRBJ1-6. CDR1 is SGHRS, CDR2 YFSETQ, per germline. The CDR3 is made up of 15 amino acids. CDR3 in amino acids: CASSLLSTIGSPLHF.

This CDR3 reads CASIPSTGRNTIYF. The chain employs TRBV12-3 or TRBV12-4 and TRBJ1-3; TCRdb selects TRBD1, and the lack of DNA leaves this call unchecked. The CDR3 covers 14 residues.

This chain links TRBV18 with TRBJ1-2. The CDR3 spans 12 residues. The V gene's germline CDR1 is KGHSH and CDR2 LQKENI. CDR3 sequence: CASSPQGKGYTF.